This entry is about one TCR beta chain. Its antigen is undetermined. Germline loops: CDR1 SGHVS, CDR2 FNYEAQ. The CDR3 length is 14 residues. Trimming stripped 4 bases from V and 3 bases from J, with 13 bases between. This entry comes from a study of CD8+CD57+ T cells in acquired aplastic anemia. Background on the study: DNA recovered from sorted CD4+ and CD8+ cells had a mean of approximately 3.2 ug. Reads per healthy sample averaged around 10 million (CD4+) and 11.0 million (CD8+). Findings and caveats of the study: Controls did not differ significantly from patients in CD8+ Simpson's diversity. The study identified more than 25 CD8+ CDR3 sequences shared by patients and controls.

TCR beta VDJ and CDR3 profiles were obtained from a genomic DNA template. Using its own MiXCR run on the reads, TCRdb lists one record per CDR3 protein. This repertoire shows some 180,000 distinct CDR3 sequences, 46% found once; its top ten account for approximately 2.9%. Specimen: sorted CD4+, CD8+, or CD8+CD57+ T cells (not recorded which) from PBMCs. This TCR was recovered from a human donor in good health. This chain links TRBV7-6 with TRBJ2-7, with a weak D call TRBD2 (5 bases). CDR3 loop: CASSSQLRGYEQYF. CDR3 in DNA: TGTGCCAGCAGCTCCCAGTTACGGGGCTACGAGCAGTACTTC.